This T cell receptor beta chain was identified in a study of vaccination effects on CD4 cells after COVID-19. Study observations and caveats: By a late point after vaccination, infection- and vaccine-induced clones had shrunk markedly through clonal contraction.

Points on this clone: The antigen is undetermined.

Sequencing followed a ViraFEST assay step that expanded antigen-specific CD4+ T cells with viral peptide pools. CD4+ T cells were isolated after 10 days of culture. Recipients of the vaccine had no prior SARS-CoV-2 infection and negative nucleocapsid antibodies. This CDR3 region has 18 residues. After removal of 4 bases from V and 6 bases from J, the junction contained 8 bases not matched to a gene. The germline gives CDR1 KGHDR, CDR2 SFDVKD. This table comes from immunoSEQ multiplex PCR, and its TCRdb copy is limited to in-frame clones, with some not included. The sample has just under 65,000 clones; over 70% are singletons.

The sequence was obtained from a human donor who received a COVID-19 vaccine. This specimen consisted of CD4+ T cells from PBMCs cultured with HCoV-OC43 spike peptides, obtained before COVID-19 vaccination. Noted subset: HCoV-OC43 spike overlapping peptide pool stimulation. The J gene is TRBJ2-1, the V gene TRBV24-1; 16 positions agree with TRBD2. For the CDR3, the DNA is TGTGCCACCAGTGACAGAACCGGGACTAGCGGGGGGGCCAATGAGCAGTTCTTC. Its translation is CATSDRTGTSGGANEQFF.